This T cell receptor (beta chain) is from a study of regulatory T cells in long-lasting Graves disease. This clonotype was picked up many times. Its antigen is unidentified. Building of the TCR beta libraries involved iRepertoire HTBI primers and Arm-PCR of CDR3 regions. A single record per CDR3 protein comes from TCRdb applying MiXCR to the multiplex PCR reads. The sample holds roughly 410,000 distinct CDR3 sequences; 15% are singletons and the top ten take roughly 7.7%. Whole-study findings and limits: Patients with persistent disease showed a bias toward TRBV28, TRBJ1-2 and TRBJ2-5.

Time point specified: newly diagnosed GD, antithyroid drugs for less than 3 months. Extracted PBMC RNA gave rise to the TCR library. Germline loops: CDR1 SGHRS, CDR2 YFSETQ. The length of the CDR3 is 13 residues. Trimming took 2 bases from V and 4 from J, leaving 9 bases between them. In addition, the sample was reused for a study of T cells in Graves' hyperthyroidism and ophthalmopathy. That source adds: Graves' hyperthyroidism was deemed stable given no ophthalmopathy progression within 18 months. During a first-round RT-PCR of the TCR CDR3, the HTBI primer set was used.

Here the sequenced sample was peripheral blood mononuclear cells (PBMCs), taken at new diagnosis, from a patient treated with antithyroid drugs. The V and J genes are TRBV5-1 and TRBJ1-2, with D possibly matching TRBD1 (5 bases). This receptor was taken from a woman aged 35 to 49 with Graves disease. CDR3 protein: CASSFRQPYGYTF. CDR3 nucleotides: TGCGCCAGCAGCTTCCGACAGCCCTATGGCTACACCTTC.